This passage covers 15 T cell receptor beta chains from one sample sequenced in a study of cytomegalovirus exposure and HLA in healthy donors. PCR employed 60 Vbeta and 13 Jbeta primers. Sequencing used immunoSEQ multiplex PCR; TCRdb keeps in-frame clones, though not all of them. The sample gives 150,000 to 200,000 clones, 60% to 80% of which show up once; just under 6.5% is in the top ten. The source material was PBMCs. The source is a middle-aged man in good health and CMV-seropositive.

In DNA, the CDR3 is TGTGCCAGCAGCCTCCGGACAGCCGAAGAGACCCAGTACTTC. This sequence encodes CASSLRTAEETQYF. The rearrangement uses TRBV9 and TRBJ2-5, with D perhaps TRBD1 (6 bases). Germline CDR1 SGDLS, CDR2 YYNGEE. The CDR3 contains 14 residues. Trimming removed 4 bases from V and 3 bases from J, with 13 bases in between.

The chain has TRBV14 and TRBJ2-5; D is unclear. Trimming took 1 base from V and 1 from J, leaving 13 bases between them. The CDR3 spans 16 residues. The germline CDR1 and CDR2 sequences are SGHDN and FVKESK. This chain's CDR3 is CASSQGFTTLQETQYF. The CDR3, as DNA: TGTGCCAGCAGCCAAGGTTTTACGACTCTCCAAGAGACCCAGTACTTC.

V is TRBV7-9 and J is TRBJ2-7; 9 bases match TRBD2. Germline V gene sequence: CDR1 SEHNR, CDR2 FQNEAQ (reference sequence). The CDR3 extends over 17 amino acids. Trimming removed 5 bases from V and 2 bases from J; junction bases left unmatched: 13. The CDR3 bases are TGTGCCAGCAGCCCCCCGGGGGGGCGGGAGGGGGCCTACGAGCAGTACTTC. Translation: CASSPPGGREGAYEQYF.

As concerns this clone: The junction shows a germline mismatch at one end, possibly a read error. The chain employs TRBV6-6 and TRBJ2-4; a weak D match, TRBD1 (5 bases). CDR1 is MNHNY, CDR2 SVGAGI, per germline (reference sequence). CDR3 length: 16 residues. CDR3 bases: TGTGCCAGCAGTTACTCGGAAGGGGCGAGCAAAAACAGTCAGTACTTC. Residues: CASSYSEGASKNSQYF.

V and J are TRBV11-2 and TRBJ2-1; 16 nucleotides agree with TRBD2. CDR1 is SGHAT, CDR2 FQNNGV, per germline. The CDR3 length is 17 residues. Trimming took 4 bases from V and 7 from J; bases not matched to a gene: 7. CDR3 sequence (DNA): TGTGCCAGCAGCTCGGGGGGACTAGCGGGAGGGGGGAATGAGCAGTTCTTC. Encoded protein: CASSSGGLAGGGNEQFF.

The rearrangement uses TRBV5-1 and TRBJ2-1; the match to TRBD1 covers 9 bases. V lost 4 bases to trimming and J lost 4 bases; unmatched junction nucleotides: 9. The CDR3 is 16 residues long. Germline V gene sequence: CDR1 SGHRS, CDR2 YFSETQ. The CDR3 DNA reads TGCGCCAGCAGCCCGGGACAGGGAAGTCGTTACAATGAGCAGTTCTTC. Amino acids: CASSPGQGSRYNEQFF.

This CDR3 is CASSAQALNQPQHF. The CDR3 DNA follows: TGTGCCAGCAGTGCGCAGGCCTTAAATCAGCCCCAGCATTTT. The gene calls are TRBV2 and TRBJ1-5; D unclear. Germline V gives CDR1 SNHLY, CDR2 FYNNEI. The ends were cut back, 4 bases at V and 4 bases at J, with 11 bases in the middle. The CDR3 length is 14 residues.

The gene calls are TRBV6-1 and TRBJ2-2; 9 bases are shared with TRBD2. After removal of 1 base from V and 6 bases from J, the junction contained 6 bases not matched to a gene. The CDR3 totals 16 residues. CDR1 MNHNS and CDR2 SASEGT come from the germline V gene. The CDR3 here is CASSEGAGGLSGELFF. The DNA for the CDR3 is TGTGCCAGCAGTGAAGGGGCGGGAGGGCTCTCCGGGGAGCTGTTTTTT.

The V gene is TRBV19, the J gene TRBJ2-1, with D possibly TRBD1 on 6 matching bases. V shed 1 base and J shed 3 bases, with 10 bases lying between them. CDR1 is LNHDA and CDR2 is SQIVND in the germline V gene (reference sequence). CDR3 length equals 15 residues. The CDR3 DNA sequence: TGTGCCAGTAGTATAGGGACAGCGATCTACAATGAGCAGTTCTTC. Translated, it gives CASSIGTAIYNEQFF.

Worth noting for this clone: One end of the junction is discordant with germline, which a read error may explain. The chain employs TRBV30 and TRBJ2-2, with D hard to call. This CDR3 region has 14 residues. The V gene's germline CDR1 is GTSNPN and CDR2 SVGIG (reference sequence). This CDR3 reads CASSRASNTGELFF. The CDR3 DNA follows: TGTGCCTCGAGTCGCGCCTCTAACACCGGGGAGCTGTTTTTT. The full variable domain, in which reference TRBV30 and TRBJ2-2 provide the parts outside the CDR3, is SQTIHQWPATLVQPVGSPLSLECTVEGTSNPNLYWYRQAAGRGLQLLFYSVGIGQISSEVPQNLSASRPQDRQFILSSKKLLLSDSGFYLCASSRASNTGELFFGEGSRLTVL.

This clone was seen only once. The DNA for the CDR3 is TGTGCCAGCAGCAGAACCGGGATCTCGTACTACGAGCAGTACTTC. As protein: CASSRTGISYYEQYF. V is TRBV7-2 and J is TRBJ2-7, with D perhaps matching TRBD2 (5 bases). This CDR3 spans 15 amino acids. Trimming took off 5 bases at V and 3 bases at J, with 17 bases between the two ends. Germline V gene lookup returns CDR1 SGHTA and CDR2 FQGNSA.

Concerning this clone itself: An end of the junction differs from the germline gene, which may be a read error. The CDR3 DNA sequence: TGTGCTAGCAGCCTGACAGGGATCACAGATACGCAGTATTTT. It yields the protein CASSLTGITDTQYF. The J gene is TRBJ2-3, the V gene TRBV7-7; 7 nucleotides agree with TRBD1. Germline CDR1 reads SSHAT; CDR2 reads FNYEAQ (reference sequence). This CDR3 is 14 amino acids long.

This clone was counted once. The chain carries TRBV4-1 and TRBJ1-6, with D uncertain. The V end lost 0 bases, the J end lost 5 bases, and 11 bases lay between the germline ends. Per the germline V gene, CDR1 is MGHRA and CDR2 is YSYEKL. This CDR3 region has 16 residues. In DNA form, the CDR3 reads TGCGCCAGCAGCCAAGATTGGGAGCAGGATAATTCACCCCTCCACTTT. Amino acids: CASSQDWEQDNSPLHF.

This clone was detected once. CDR3 nucleotides: TGTGCCAGCAGCTTAGGTCTATCCGCCCGAGAGACCCAGTACTTC. This gives the protein CASSLGLSARETQYF. This chain uses TRBV11-3 with TRBJ2-5; D unclear. The CDR3 loop spans 15 amino acids. Trimming took 1 base from V and 4 from J, leaving 13 bases between them. CDR1 SGHNT and CDR2 YENEEA come from the germline V gene.

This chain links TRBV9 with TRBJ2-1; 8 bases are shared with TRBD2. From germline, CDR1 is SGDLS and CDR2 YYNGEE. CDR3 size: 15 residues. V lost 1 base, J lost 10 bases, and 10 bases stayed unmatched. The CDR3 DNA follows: TGTGCCAGCAGCGTACCAACTAGCGGCGCTGGCGAGCAGTTCTTC. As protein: CASSVPTSGAGEQFF.